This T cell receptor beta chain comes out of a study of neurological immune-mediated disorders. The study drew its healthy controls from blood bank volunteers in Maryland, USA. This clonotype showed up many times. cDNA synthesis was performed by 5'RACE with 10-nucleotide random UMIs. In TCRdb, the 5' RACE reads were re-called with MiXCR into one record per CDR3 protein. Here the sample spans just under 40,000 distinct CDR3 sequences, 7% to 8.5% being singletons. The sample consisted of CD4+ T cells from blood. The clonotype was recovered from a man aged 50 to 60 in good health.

In DNA form, the CDR3 reads TGTGCCAGCAGCCAGCCGGGACAGGGTTTCGAGACCCAGTACTTC. Protein product: CASSQPGQGFETQYF. The chain couples TRBV14 to TRBJ2-5; TRBD1 aligns across 9 bases. The J segment lost 5 bases and the V segment lost 3 bases, leaving 7 bases of the junction unmatched. The CDR3 consists of 15 residues. Germline V gene lookup returns CDR1 SGHDN and CDR2 FVKESK. Drawing the rest from reference TRBV14 and TRBJ2-5, the complete variable domain is EAGVTQFPSHSVIEKGQTVTLRCDPISGHDNLYWYRRVMGKEIKFLLHFVKESKQDESGMPNNRFLAERTGGTYSTLKVQPAELEDSGVYFCASSQPGQGFETQYFGPGTRLLVL.